This T cell receptor (beta chain) appears in the sequencing data of a study of CD8 T cells in ankylosing spondylitis. Study outcomes and limitations: Before this, some motif variants had been reported in reactive arthritis synovial fluid and blood. Blood of patients with ankylosing spondylitis appeared to be characterized by a TCR beta motif of fewer than 10 highly homologous variants. Matched ankylosing spondylitis synovial fluid reportedly showed significant enrichment of disease-linked clones.

This clonotype has a count of ten or more. The antigen remains undetermined. Germline V gene lookup returns CDR1 SGHTA and CDR2 FQGNSA. V gave up 1 base and J gave up 5 bases, with 12 bases separating them. This CDR3 comprises 15 residues. TCRdb redid the calling of the 5' RACE reads with MiXCR, one entry per CDR3 protein. The sample has a few hundred thousand distinct CDR3 sequences; about 10% are singletons. Sequenced input: blood, either unsorted or a sorted T cell fraction (not recorded which). This chain joins TRBV7-2 and TRBJ2-1, with a possible D match to TRBD2 (6 bases). This TCR was recovered from a male donor with ankylosing spondylitis or in good health (not recorded which). The CDR3 DNA is TGTGCCAGCAGCTTAGGACTAGGGACCCACAATGAGCAGTTCTTC. Its translation is CASSLGLGTHNEQFF. Together with reference TRBV7-2 and TRBJ2-1, the CDR3 gives the full variable domain: GAGVSQSPSNKVTEKGKDVELRCDPISGHTALYWYRQSLGQGLEFLIYFQGNSAPDKSGLPSDRFSAERTGGSVSTLTIQRTQQEDSAVYLCASSLGLGTHNEQFFGPGTRLTVL.